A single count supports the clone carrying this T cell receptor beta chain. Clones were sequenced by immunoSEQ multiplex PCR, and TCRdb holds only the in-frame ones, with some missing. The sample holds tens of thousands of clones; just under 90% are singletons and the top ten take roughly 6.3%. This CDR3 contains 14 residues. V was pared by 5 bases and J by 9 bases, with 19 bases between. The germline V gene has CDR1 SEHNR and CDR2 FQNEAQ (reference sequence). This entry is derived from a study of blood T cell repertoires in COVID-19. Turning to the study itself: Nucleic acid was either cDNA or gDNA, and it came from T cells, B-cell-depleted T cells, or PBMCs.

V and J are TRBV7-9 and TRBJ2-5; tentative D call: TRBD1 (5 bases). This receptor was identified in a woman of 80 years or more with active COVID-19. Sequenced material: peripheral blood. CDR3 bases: TGTGCCAGCAGCCGACAGTCGAAGCAGGCGGCCCAGTACTTC. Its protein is CASSRQSKQAAQYF.